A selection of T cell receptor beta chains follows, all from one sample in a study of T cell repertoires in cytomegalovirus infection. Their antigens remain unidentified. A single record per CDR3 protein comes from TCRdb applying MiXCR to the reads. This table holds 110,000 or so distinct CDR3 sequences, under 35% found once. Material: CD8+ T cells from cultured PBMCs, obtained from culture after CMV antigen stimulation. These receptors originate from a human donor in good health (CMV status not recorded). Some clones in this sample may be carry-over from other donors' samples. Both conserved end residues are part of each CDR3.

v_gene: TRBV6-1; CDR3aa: CASGPQGRVNEKLFF
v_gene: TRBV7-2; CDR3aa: CASSLATGRNQPQHF
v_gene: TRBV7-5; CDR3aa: CISVPEAGPFGNYGYTF
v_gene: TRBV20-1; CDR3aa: CSARASGQGNEQYF
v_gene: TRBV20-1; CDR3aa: CSATDDRGYEQYF
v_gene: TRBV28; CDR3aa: CASSLMRKSYEQYF
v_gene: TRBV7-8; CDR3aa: CASSLDGTGSIGNTIYF
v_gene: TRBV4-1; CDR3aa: CASSPVPYNEQFF
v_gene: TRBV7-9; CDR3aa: CASSSPVWNEQFF
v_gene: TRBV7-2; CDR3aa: CVSSGGVRNSYEQYF
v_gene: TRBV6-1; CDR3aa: CASRGSLTDTQYF
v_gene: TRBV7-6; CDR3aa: CASSSGGAQHF
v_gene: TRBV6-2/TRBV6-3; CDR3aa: CASSGQGDGEQFF
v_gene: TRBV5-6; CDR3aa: CASSPPMGGEQYF
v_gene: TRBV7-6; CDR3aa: CASRRTGGTDTQYF
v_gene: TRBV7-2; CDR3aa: CASSLGTGGIGEQYF
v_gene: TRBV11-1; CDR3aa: CASSGGQDYTGELFF
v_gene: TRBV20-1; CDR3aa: CSARFGTATDTQYF
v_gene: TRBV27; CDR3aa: CASSLSGFSGNTIYF
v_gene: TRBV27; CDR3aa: CASRYTGAEIYEQYF